The rows below give T cell receptor beta chains drawn from one sample of a study of human T cells and chemical hapten exposure. One entry per CDR3 protein results from TCRdb running MiXCR on the RACE reads. The data contain 55,000 to 85,000 distinct CDR3 sequences, over 7.5% of them singletons. The sequences come from whole blood, collected in connection with sensitization to the hapten diphenylcyclopropenone (DPC). These TCRs come from a woman in her thirties or forties with alopecia areata. Some clones in this sample may be carry-over from other donors' samples. Both conserved end residues are part of each CDR3. Fields, in order: CDR3 DNA, CDR3 protein, J gene, clone size, D gene, V gene. The D gene is left open where the match is weak. The size of a clone is reported for some rows only, either as once, few or many, or as a class for expanded clones.

DNA: TGTGCCAGCAGCTGGCCGGGACAGGGGGCCGCAGATACGCAGTATTTT
CDR3: CASSWPGQGAADTQYF
J: TRBJ2-3
size: many
D: TRBD1
V: TRBV7-2

DNA: TGCAGCGTTTTTGCCGGGCATGGCTACACCTTC
CDR3: CSVFAGHGYTF
J: TRBJ1-2
size: .
D: .
V: TRBV29-1

DNA: TGTGCCAGCAGCGGGACAGTACCCTACGAGCAGTACTTC
CDR3: CASSGTVPYEQYF
J: TRBJ2-7
size: many
D: TRBD1
V: TRBV11-2

DNA: TGCAGTGCTCCCGGGACCCCCTGGGCGGGAGAGGCGCAGTATTTT
CDR3: CSAPGTPWAGEAQYF
J: TRBJ2-3
size: many
D: TRBD2
V: TRBV20-1

DNA: TGTGCCAGCAGCCAACAGCCCCCAGGACAGGGGGAAGGCTACACCTTC
CDR3: CASSQQPPGQGEGYTF
J: TRBJ1-2
size: many
D: TRBD1
V: TRBV7-2

DNA: TGTGCCAGCAGTCCCGGTGAAGCTTTCTTT
CDR3: CASSPGEAFF
J: TRBJ1-1
size: many
D: .
V: TRBV12-3/TRBV12-4

DNA: TGTGCCTGGAGCAACGAGGGAAACACCATATATTTT
CDR3: CAWSNEGNTIYF
J: TRBJ1-3
size: many
D: .
V: TRBV30

DNA: TGTGCCAGCAGTTTGGGGGAGTCCTACAATGAGCAGTTCTTC
CDR3: CASSLGESYNEQFF
J: TRBJ2-1
size: many
D: .
V: TRBV27

DNA: TGTGCCAGCAGCTTGGAGGGAGATACGCAGTATTTT
CDR3: CASSLEGDTQYF
J: TRBJ2-3
size: many
D: .
V: TRBV5-6

DNA: TGTGCCAGCAGCTATCAGACGGGACAGCCTAGGAATGAGCAGTTCTTC
CDR3: CASSYQTGQPRNEQFF
J: TRBJ2-1
size: few
D: TRBD1
V: TRBV7-2

DNA: TGTGCCAGCAGTGAGGGACAGGGGTATTACTCCTACGAGCAGTACTTC
CDR3: CASSEGQGYYSYEQYF
J: TRBJ2-7
size: many
D: TRBD1
V: TRBV6-1

DNA: TGCAGTGCTAGGCCCAGAGAGCCGGGGGTTGAAAAACTGTTTTTT
CDR3: CSARPREPGVEKLFF
J: TRBJ1-4
size: .
D: .
V: TRBV20-1

DNA: TGTGCCAGCAGCTCAGGTGGGAGTCCCCACGAGCAGTACTTC
CDR3: CASSSGGSPHEQYF
J: TRBJ2-7
size: .
D: .
V: TRBV28

DNA: TGTGCCAGCACGGACCCCACAGGGGGAGAACACGAGCAGTACTTC
CDR3: CASTDPTGGEHEQYF
J: TRBJ2-7
size: .
D: TRBD1
V: TRBV28

DNA: TGTGCCAGCAGTAGATACAATGAGCAGTTCTTC
CDR3: CASSRYNEQFF
J: TRBJ2-1
size: many
D: .
V: TRBV7-2

DNA: TGCGCCAGCAGCCAAGATTGGTCGGCGAACTATGGCTACACCTTC
CDR3: CASSQDWSANYGYTF
J: TRBJ1-2
size: .
D: .
V: TRBV4-3

DNA: TGCAGCGTCACTATGTCCAAGAACTATGGCTACACCTTC
CDR3: CSVTMSKNYGYTF
J: TRBJ1-2
size: many
D: .
V: TRBV29-1

DNA: TGTGCCAGCAGTTGGGATATGGGAGGGTACGAGCAGTACTTC
CDR3: CASSWDMGGYEQYF
J: TRBJ2-7
size: few
D: TRBD2
V: TRBV12-3/TRBV12-4

DNA: TGTGCCAGCAGTGGGTGGACAGCCGGGACTCGAGAGCAGTACTTC
CDR3: CASSGWTAGTREQYF
J: TRBJ2-7
size: many
D: .
V: TRBV2

DNA: TGTGCCAGCAGTTATACGACAGGGGGAACTGGCGAGCAGTACTTC
CDR3: CASSYTTGGTGEQYF
J: TRBJ2-7
size: many
D: TRBD1
V: TRBV6-6

DNA: TGTGCCAGCAGCTTTCGACAGTACCAAGAGACCCAGTACTTC
CDR3: CASSFRQYQETQYF
J: TRBJ2-5
size: many
D: .
V: TRBV7-8

DNA: TGCAGTGCTAGAGATTGGGTCCAGGGGACCGGGGAGCTGTTTTTT
CDR3: CSARDWVQGTGELFF
J: TRBJ2-2
size: .
D: .
V: TRBV20-1

DNA: TGTGCCAGCATTCCGGACGGCAAACCAGGAGAGACCCAGTACTTC
CDR3: CASIPDGKPGETQYF
J: TRBJ2-5
size: many
D: .
V: TRBV12-3/TRBV12-4

DNA: TGTGCCAGCAATAGCCAAGGCCTCGAGCAGTACTTC
CDR3: CASNSQGLEQYF
J: TRBJ2-7
size: many
D: .
V: TRBV6-2/TRBV6-3

DNA: TGTGCCAGCAGTGAAGGAGCCGCTTACCAACCCGGATTTGTCCCTAGCAATCAGCCCCAGCATTTT
CDR3: CASSEGAAYQPGFVPSNQPQHF
J: TRBJ1-5
size: many
D: .
V: TRBV6-1

DNA: TGTGCCAGCAGCTTACGGGGGCTACAACAAGAGACCCAGTACTTC
CDR3: CASSLRGLQQETQYF
J: TRBJ2-5
size: many
D: .
V: TRBV11-2

DNA: TGTGCCAGCAGCTTGACCTCGTTCGGACATATGAGGGAGTATAATTCACCCCTCCACTTT
CDR3: CASSLTSFGHMREYNSPLHF
J: TRBJ1-6
size: .
D: .
V: TRBV11-3

DNA: TGTGCCAGCAGGCAGGGCTTTGGCACTGAAGCTTTCTTT
CDR3: CASRQGFGTEAFF
J: TRBJ1-1
size: few
D: .
V: TRBV7-2

DNA: TGCGCCAGCAGGCCCAGCGGCACCGGGGAGCTGTTTTTT
CDR3: CASRPSGTGELFF
J: TRBJ2-2
size: many
D: .
V: TRBV10-1

DNA: TGTGCCACCAGTGATCAGATCTCGACTAGCGGGGGGCCTACAGATACGCAGTATTTT
CDR3: CATSDQISTSGGPTDTQYF
J: TRBJ2-3
size: .
D: TRBD2
V: TRBV24-1

DNA: TGTGCCAGCAGCTTAGCCCTACCCCCCCGCAGCAATCAGCCCCAGCATTTT
CDR3: CASSLALPPRSNQPQHF
J: TRBJ1-5
size: many
D: .
V: TRBV7-2

DNA: TGTGCCAGCAGCACGACCACTTGGGCCACTGAAGCTTTCTTT
CDR3: CASSTTTWATEAFF
J: TRBJ1-1
size: many
D: .
V: TRBV7-9

DNA: TGCAGTGCTCCAACCCGGGACAGCTATGGCTACACCTTC
CDR3: CSAPTRDSYGYTF
J: TRBJ1-2
size: .
D: TRBD1
V: TRBV20-1

DNA: TGTGCCAGCAGTTTTTCAGGGCGGACTGAAGCTTTCTTT
CDR3: CASSFSGRTEAFF
J: TRBJ1-1
size: many
D: .
V: TRBV27

DNA: TGCGCCAGCAGCCAAGAAGGGATGGAAAAACTGTTTTTT
CDR3: CASSQEGMEKLFF
J: TRBJ1-4
size: few
D: .
V: TRBV4-3

DNA: TGTGCCAGCAGCTTAGCCAGCGGGGGGGCAATGAATGAGCAGTTCTTC
CDR3: CASSLASGGAMNEQFF
J: TRBJ2-1
size: many
D: TRBD2
V: TRBV7-8

DNA: TGTGCCAGCAGTTACTCGCGCCAAGGCGAAGCTTTCTTT
CDR3: CASSYSRQGEAFF
J: TRBJ1-1
size: many
D: .
V: TRBV6-2/TRBV6-3

DNA: TGCGCCAGCAGCCGCGCCGAGGACTACGAGCAGTACTTC
CDR3: CASSRAEDYEQYF
J: TRBJ2-7
size: .
D: .
V: TRBV4-1

DNA: TGCAGTGCTCACTCTTCGGGGTCACGGAGCTCCTACGAGCAGTACTTC
CDR3: CSAHSSGSRSSYEQYF
J: TRBJ2-7
size: many
D: .
V: TRBV20-1

DNA: TGCGCCGGACGGGAGGGAAGCACAGATACGCAGTATTTT
CDR3: CAGREGSTDTQYF
J: TRBJ2-3
size: .
D: TRBD2
V: TRBV5-1

DNA: TGTGCCAGCAGCTTAAGCGGGGGGGCAGATACGCAGTATTTT
CDR3: CASSLSGGADTQYF
J: TRBJ2-3
size: few
D: TRBD2
V: TRBV7-2

DNA: TGTGCCAGCAGCTTTTCCGGCACTATGGGAGATACGCAGTATTTT
CDR3: CASSFSGTMGDTQYF
J: TRBJ2-3
size: many
D: .
V: TRBV11-2

DNA: TGCGCCAGCAGCGAGCCTTCTAGCCGCCAGTACTTC
CDR3: CASSEPSSRQYF
J: TRBJ2-5
size: many
D: .
V: TRBV5-1

DNA: TGTGCCAGCACCCCTTTGGTGGGGCGGCGAGGCGGCTACACCTTC
CDR3: CASTPLVGRRGGYTF
J: TRBJ1-2
size: many
D: .
V: TRBV7-2

DNA: TGTGCCAGCAGTAGATTGCCGGGACAGGGCAAGGACTACACCTTC
CDR3: CASSRLPGQGKDYTF
J: TRBJ1-2
size: many
D: TRBD1
V: TRBV2

DNA: TGTGCCAGCAGCCAAGGCTGGACAGGGGGTCAGGGCGGCTACACCTTC
CDR3: CASSQGWTGGQGGYTF
J: TRBJ1-2
size: .
D: TRBD1
V: TRBV3-1

DNA: TGCAGTGCTAGCGAGCCAAGTACCTACGAGCAGTACTTC
CDR3: CSASEPSTYEQYF
J: TRBJ2-7
size: many
D: .
V: TRBV20-1

DNA: TGTGCCAGCAGCGGGACAGGGGAGAGGGGCTACACCTTC
CDR3: CASSGTGERGYTF
J: TRBJ1-2
size: medium-sized
D: TRBD1
V: TRBV7-9

DNA: TGTGCCAGCAGCCCCGCGGGGAAGTCACCCCTCCACTTT
CDR3: CASSPAGKSPLHF
J: TRBJ1-6
size: many
D: .
V: TRBV7-8

DNA: TGTGCCAGCAGCTTAGATACGGGGTCCTACGAGCAGTACTTC
CDR3: CASSLDTGSYEQYF
J: TRBJ2-7
size: .
D: .
V: TRBV7-2

DNA: TGTGCCATCACCCAGGACAGGGGAGGGAATTCACCCCTCCACTTT
CDR3: CAITQDRGGNSPLHF
J: TRBJ1-6
size: .
D: TRBD1
V: TRBV10-3

DNA: TGTGCCAGCAGCTTTTCTCAGGGTCCCAACACCGGGGAGCTGGTTTTT
CDR3: CASSFSQGPNTGELVF
J: TRBJ2-2
size: many
D: .
V: TRBV5-5

DNA: TGTGCCATCAGTGAACCAGGGGAGGGTCCGGCCGAGCAGTACTTC
CDR3: CAISEPGEGPAEQYF
J: TRBJ2-7
size: many
D: .
V: TRBV10-3

DNA: TGTGCCAGCAGCCTAAGCGGGGCCTATGAAGCTTTCTTT
CDR3: CASSLSGAYEAFF
J: TRBJ1-1
size: many
D: .
V: TRBV7-9

DNA: TGTGCCAGCAGCTTAGGACCGTACAATGAGCAGTTCTTC
CDR3: CASSLGPYNEQFF
J: TRBJ2-1
size: many
D: .
V: TRBV7-2

DNA: TGTGCCATCGCGGACAGCTCCATTACCTTACTTACCACTGAAGCTTTCTTT
CDR3: CAIADSSITLLTTEAFF
J: TRBJ1-1
size: few
D: .
V: TRBV10-3

DNA: TGTGCCAGCAGCCAAGAGGCGGCTTGGCCTGCAACTAATGAAAAACTGTTTTTT
CDR3: CASSQEAAWPATNEKLFF
J: TRBJ1-4
size: many
D: .
V: TRBV4-2

DNA: TGTGCTAGTGGTTTGGGGTCGGCTGAGACCCAGTACTTC
CDR3: CASGLGSAETQYF
J: TRBJ2-5
size: many
D: .
V: TRBV12-5

DNA: TGTGCCAGCAGCTTGGCCGGGTCCCTTCTCACAGATACGCAGTATTTT
CDR3: CASSLAGSLLTDTQYF
J: TRBJ2-3
size: .
D: .
V: TRBV5-6

DNA: TGTGCCAGCAGCCCCGGGACAGGGGTCGGAAACACCATATATTTT
CDR3: CASSPGTGVGNTIYF
J: TRBJ1-3
size: .
D: TRBD1
V: TRBV7-9